This TCR beta chain appears in the sequencing data of a study of blood T cells in healthy people across ages. Study-level findings and limits: Significant beta diversity loss was already apparent by age roughly 38, declining roughly linearly.

The second PCR ran roughly 6 to 11 cycles with a sample-barcoded 5' primer and J-beta primers. A single record per CDR3 protein comes from TCRdb applying MiXCR to the 5' RACE reads. The sample contains about 1.8 million distinct CDR3 sequences, about 49% of which appear only once. In the case of this clonotype: The antigen is unknown.

This CDR3 has 13 residues. V was clipped by 5 bases and J by 3 bases, with 13 bases between them. The germline CDR1 and CDR2 sequences are DFQATT and SNEGSKA (reference sequence). The chain recombines TRBV20-1 with TRBJ1-1; D possibly corresponds to TRBD1 (5 bases). The receptor's source is a woman aged 40 to 55 in good health. Sequencing was performed on blood. The CDR3 spells CSAPTPGDTEAFF. Written as DNA, the CDR3 is TGCAGTGCTCCCACCCCGGGGGACACTGAAGCTTTCTTT.